This entry lists 3 T cell receptor beta chains sequenced from one sample in a study of T-cell memory formation after mild COVID-19 (dated by TCRdb to the early 2020s). Libraries were constructed by 5' RACE. The sample was run on an Illumina NovaSeq 6000. TCRdb ran its own pipeline on the public reads, namely fastp trimming at Q25 and MiXCR clone calling, and kept in-frame beta chains. Entries that share a CDR3 protein sequence are merged under the most common genes and DNA. The sample contains 350,000 to 400,000 distinct CDR3 sequences, 20% to 25% of them found a single time. Clones ranked in the top ten supply about an eighth of the sample. The specimen was PBMCs or a T cell subset sorted from them (not recorded which). These receptors originate from an adult woman who had mild COVID-19 (a few samples of this study predate the infection). The sample titles of this study are shuffled in the database, so cell type and time point are left out; the donor was told from shared clones.

This sequence joins TRBV20-1 and TRBJ2-3; 9 nucleotides agree with TRBD2. The CDR3 is 16 amino acids. The ends lost 0 bases at V and 7 bases at J; junction bases unmatched: 11. Per the germline V gene, CDR1 is DFQATT and CDR2 is SNEGSKA (reference sequence). The CDR3 DNA reads as TGCAGTGCTAGAGATGGTTATAGCGGGAGCGAGTATACGCAGTATTTT. Translated, it gives CSARDGYSGSEYTQYF.

In its sample, this clonotype was seen many times. The CDR3 region is CASSLRDRTYEQYF. DNA for the CDR3: TGTGCCAGCAGTCTCCGGGACAGGACCTACGAGCAGTACTTC. The chain links TRBV2 to TRBJ2-7; the match to TRBD1 covers 8 bases. The germline CDR1 and CDR2 sequences are SNHLY and FYNNEI. The CDR3 has 14 residues. Trimming at V came to 5 bases and at J to 2 bases, leaving 5 bases not matched to a gene. Full variable domain (outside the CDR3, taken from reference TRBV2 and TRBJ2-7): EPEVTQTPSHQVTQMGQEVILRCVPISNHLYFYWYRQILGQKVEFLVSFYNNEISEKSEIFDDQFSVERPDGSNFTLKIRSTKLEDSAMYFCASSLRDRTYEQYFGPGTRLTVT.

This clonotype was observed many times. This rearrangement joins TRBV9 to TRBJ1-2; D might be TRBD1 (5 bases). V dropped 2 bases and J dropped 4 bases, with 15 bases sitting between them. From germline, CDR1 is SGDLS and CDR2 YYNGEE. This CDR3 is built from 15 residues. This chain's CDR3 is CASSVSDSPGYGYTF. CDR3 DNA sequence: TGTGCCAGCAGCGTTTCAGACAGTCCCGGCTATGGCTACACCTTC.